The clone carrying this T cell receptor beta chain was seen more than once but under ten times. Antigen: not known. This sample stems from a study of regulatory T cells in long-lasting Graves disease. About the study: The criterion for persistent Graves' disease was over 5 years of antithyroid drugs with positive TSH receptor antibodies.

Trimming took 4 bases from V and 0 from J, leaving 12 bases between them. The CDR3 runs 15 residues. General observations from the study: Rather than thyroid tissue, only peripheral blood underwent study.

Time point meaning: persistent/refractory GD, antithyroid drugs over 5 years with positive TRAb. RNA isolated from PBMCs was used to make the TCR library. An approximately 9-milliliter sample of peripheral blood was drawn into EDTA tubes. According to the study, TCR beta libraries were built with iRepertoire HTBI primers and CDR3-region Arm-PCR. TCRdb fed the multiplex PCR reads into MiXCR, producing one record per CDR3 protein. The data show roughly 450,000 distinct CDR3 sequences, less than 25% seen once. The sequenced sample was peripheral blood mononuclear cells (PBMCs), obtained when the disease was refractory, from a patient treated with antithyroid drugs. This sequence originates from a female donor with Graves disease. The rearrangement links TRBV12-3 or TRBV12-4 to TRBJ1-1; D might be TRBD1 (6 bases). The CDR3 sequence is CASSSQGQLNTEAFF. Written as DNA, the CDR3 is TGTGCCAGCAGTTCTCAAGGACAGTTGAACACTGAAGCTTTCTTT.